This section outlines one T cell receptor beta chain sequence together with its context. The junction shows a germline mismatch at one end, possibly a read error. This entry is derived from a study of blood T cells in healthy people across ages. Through a sample-barcoded 5' primer and a J-beta primer mix, a second PCR was run for roughly 6 to 11 cycles. Using its own MiXCR run on the 5' RACE reads, TCRdb lists one record per CDR3 protein. The table includes some 1,800,000 distinct CDR3 sequences, more than 35% detected once. CDR3 length: 17 amino acids. Germline-derived CDR1 and CDR2 are SGHTA and FQGNSA.

This TCR was recovered from a human donor in good health. The V gene is TRBV7-2, the J gene TRBJ2-3, with D possibly matching TRBD1 (7 bases). The specimen was blood. The CDR3 DNA follows: TGTGCCAGCAGCTTGACCCTGACTAGAGGGGGGACAGATACGCAGGATTTT. Amino acids: CASSLTLTRGGTDTQDF. Combining the CDR3 with reference TRBV7-2 and TRBJ2-3 gives the whole variable domain GAGVSQSPSNKVTEKGKDVELRCDPISGHTALYWYRQSLGQGLEFLIYFQGNSAPDKSGLPSDRFSAERTGGSVSTLTIQRTQQEDSAVYLCASSLTLTRGGTDTQDFGPGTRLTVL.